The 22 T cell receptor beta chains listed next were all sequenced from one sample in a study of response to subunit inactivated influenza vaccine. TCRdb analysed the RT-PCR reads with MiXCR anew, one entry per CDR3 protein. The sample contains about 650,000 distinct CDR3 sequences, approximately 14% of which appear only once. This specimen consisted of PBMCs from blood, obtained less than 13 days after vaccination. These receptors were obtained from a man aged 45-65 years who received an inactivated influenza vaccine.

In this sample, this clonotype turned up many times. This CDR3 reads CASSFTDQGAYEQYF. In DNA, the CDR3 is TGTGCCAGCAGTTTCACGGACCAAGGCGCCTACGAGCAGTACTTC. The chain is built from TRBV6-2 or TRBV6-3 and TRBJ2-7; D is uncertain. V lost 4 bases, J lost 2 bases, and 15 bases lay in between. This CDR3 is 15 amino acids long. The germline CDR1 and CDR2 sequences are MNHEY and SVGEGT.

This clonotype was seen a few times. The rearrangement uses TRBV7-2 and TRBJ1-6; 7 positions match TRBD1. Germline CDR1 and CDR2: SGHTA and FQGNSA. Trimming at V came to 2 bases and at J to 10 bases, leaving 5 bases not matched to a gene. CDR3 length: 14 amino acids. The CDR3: CASSLRQGGSPLHF. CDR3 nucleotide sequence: TGTGCCAGCAGCTTAAGACAGGGAGGGTCACCCCTCCACTTT.

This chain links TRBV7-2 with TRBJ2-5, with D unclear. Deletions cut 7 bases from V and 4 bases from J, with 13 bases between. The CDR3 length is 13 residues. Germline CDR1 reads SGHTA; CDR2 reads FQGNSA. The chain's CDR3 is CASTLSVGETQYF. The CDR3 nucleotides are TGTGCCAGCACCCTCTCGGTAGGAGAGACCCAGTACTTC. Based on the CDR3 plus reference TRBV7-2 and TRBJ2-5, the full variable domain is GAGVSQSPSNKVTEKGKDVELRCDPISGHTALYWYRQSLGQGLEFLIYFQGNSAPDKSGLPSDRFSAERTGGSVSTLTIQRTQQEDSAVYLCASTLSVGETQYFGPGTRLLVL.

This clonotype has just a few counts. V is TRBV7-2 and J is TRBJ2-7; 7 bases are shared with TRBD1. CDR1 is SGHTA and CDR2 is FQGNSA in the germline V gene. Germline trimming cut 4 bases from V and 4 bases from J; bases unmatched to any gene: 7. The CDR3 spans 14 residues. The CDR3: CASSYDRDGYEQYF. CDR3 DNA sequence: TGTGCCAGCAGCTACGACAGGGACGGATACGAGCAGTACTTC.

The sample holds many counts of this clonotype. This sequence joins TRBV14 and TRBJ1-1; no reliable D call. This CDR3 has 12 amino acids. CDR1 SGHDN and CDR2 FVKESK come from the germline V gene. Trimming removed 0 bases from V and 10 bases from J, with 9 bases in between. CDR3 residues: CASSQDRIGAFF. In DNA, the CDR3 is TGTGCCAGCAGCCAAGATAGGATAGGAGCTTTCTTT.

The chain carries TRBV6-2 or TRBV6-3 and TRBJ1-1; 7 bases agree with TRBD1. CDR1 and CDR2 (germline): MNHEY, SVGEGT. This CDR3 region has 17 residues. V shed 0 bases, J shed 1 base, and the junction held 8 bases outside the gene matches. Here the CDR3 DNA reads TGTGCCAGCAGTTACTCCGGCCAGGGGGATGCGAACACTGAAGCTTTCTTT. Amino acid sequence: CASSYSGQGDANTEAFF.

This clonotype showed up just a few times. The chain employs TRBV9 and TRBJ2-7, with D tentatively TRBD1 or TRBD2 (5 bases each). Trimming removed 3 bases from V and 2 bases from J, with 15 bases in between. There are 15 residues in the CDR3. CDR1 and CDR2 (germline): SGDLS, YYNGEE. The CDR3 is CASSGRDGVTYEQYF. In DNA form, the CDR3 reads TGTGCCAGCAGCGGCCGGGACGGGGTGACCTACGAGCAGTACTTC.

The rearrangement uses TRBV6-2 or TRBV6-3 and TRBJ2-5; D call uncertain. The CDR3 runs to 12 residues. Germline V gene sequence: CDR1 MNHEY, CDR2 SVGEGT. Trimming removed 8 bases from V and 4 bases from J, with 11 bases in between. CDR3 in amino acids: CASGPYGETQYF. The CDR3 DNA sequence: TGTGCCAGCGGTCCCTACGGAGAGACCCAGTACTTC.

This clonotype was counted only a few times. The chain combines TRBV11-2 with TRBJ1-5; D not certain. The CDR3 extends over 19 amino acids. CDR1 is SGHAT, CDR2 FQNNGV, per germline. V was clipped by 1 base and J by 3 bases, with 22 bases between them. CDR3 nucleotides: TGTGCCAGCAGCTTAGTGTATGTGTTGGGCTCTGCGGACAATCAGCCCCAGCATTTT. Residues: CASSLVYVLGSADNQPQHF.

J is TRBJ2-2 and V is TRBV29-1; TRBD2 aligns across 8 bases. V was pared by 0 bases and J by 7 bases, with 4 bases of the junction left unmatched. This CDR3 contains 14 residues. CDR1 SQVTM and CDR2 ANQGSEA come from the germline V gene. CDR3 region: CSVEDRGGIGELFF. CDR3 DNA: TGCAGCGTTGAAGATCGCGGGGGGATCGGGGAGCTGTTTTTT.

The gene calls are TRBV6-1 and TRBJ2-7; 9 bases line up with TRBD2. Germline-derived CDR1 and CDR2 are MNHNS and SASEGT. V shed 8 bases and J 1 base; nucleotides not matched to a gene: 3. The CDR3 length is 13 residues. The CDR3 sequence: CASRLAESYEQYF. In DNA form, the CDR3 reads TGTGCCAGCCGACTAGCGGAGTCCTACGAGCAGTACTTC.

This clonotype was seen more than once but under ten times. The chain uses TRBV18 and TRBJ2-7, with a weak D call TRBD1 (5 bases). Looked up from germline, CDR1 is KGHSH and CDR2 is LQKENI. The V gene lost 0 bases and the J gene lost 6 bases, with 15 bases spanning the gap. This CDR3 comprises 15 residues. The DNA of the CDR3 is TGTGCCAGCTCACCACCGACTCAGGGTAGTGGCGAGCAGTACTTC. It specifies CASSPPTQGSGEQYF.

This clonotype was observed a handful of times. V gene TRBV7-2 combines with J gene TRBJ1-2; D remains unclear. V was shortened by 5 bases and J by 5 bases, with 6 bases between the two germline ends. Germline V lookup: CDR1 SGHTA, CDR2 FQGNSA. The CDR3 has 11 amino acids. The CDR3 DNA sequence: TGTGCCAGCAGCCGGAGATATGGCTACACCTTC. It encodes CASSRRYGYTF.

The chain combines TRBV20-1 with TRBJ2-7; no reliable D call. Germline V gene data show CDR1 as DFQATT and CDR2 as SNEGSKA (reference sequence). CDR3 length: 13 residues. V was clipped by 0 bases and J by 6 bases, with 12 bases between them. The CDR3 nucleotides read TGCAGTGCTAGAGATGGTGGGCCCTTCGAGCAGTACTTC. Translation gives CSARDGGPFEQYF.

The CDR3 loop reads CASSQNVGSYEQYF. CDR3 in DNA: TGTGCCAGCAGTCAAAATGTTGGCTCCTACGAGCAGTACTTC. This chain connects TRBV6-1 to TRBJ2-7; D unresolved. V shed 5 bases and J shed 0 bases, with 11 bases lying between them. CDR3 length equals 14 residues. Germline V gene sequence: CDR1 MNHNS, CDR2 SASEGT.

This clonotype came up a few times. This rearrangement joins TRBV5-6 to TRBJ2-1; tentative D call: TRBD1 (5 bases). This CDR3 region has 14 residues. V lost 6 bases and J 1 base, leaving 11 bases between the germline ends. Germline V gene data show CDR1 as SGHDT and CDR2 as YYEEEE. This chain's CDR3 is CASTLDSSYNEQFF. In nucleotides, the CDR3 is TGTGCCAGCACTCTAGACAGTTCCTACAATGAGCAGTTCTTC. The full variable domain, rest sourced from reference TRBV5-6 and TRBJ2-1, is DAGVTQSPTHLIKTRGQQVTLRCSPKSGHDTVSWYQQALGQGPQFIFQYYEEEERQRGNFPDRFSGHQFPNYSSELNVNALLLGDSALYLCASTLDSSYNEQFFGPGTRLTVL.

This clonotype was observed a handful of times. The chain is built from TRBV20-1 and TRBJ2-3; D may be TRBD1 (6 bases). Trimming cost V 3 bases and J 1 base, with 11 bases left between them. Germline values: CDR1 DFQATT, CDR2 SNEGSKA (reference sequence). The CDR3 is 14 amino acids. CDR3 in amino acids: CSASGGHRTDTQYF. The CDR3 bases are TGCAGTGCTAGTGGGGGACACCGCACAGATACGCAGTATTTT.

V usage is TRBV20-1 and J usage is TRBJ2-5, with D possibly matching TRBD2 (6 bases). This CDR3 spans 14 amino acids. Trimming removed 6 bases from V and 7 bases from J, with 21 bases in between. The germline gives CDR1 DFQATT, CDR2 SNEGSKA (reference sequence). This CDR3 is CSARGLLGFGTQYF. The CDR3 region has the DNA TGCAGTGCCCGGGGGTTACTGGGGTTTGGGACCCAGTACTTC.

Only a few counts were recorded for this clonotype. The CDR3: CASSLITGEQETQYF. The CDR3 DNA reads TGCGCCAGCAGCTTGATAACGGGGGAGCAAGAGACCCAGTACTTC. V gene TRBV5-1 combines with J gene TRBJ2-5; possibly TRBD2 for D (6 bases). V was trimmed by 1 base and J by 2 bases, leaving 12 bases between them. The germline V gene encodes CDR1 SGHRS and CDR2 YFSETQ. The CDR3 has 15 residues.

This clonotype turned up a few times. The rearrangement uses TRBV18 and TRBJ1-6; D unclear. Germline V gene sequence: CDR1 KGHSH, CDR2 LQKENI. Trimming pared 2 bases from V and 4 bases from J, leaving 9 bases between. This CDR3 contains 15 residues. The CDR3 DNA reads TGTGCCAGCTCACCATCAGGCGCTTATAATTCACCCCTCCACTTT. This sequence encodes CASSPSGAYNSPLHF.

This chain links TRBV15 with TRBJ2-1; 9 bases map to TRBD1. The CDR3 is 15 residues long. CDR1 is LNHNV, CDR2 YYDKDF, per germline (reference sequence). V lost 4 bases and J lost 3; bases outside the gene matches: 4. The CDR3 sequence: CATSTRTGVYNEQFF. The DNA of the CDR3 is TGTGCCACCAGCACCCGGACAGGGGTCTACAATGAGCAGTTCTTC.

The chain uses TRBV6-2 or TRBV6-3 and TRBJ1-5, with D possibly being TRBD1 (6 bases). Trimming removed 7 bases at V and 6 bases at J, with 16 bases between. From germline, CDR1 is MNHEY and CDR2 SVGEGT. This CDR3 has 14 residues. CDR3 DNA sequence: TGTGCCAGCACCCAAGCAGGGGCGAGTCAGCCCCAGCATTTT. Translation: CASTQAGASQPQHF.